The clone carrying this T cell receptor beta chain showed up many times. The antigen remains unidentified. In TCRdb, the multiplex PCR reads were re-called with MiXCR into one record per CDR3 protein. Of about 120,000 distinct CDR3 sequences in the sample, around 20% were seen once. The data stem from a study of breast tumors, draining lymph nodes, adjacent tissues. Study results and caveats: Tumor and nontumor repertoires were significantly more similar in luminal-like than in basal-like breast cancer. The lymph node origin of tumor T cells was framed as consistent with a hypothesis, not demonstrated.

Breast cancer patients provided tissue from their axillary draining lymph nodes. With V trimmed by 7 bases and J by 2 bases, 8 bases remained unmatched. The CDR3 is made up of 15 amino acids. Germline V gene data show CDR1 as DFQATT and CDR2 as SNEGSKA (reference sequence). The sequencing input was axillary lymph node tissue. This TCR was recovered from a female donor with breast cancer. Some clones in this sample may be carry-over from other donors' samples. The V gene is TRBV20-1, the J gene TRBJ2-3; 11 bases line up with TRBD2. CDR3 sequence: CSVPLAGDVTDTQYF. The CDR3 DNA reads as TGCAGTGTTCCACTAGCGGGGGATGTCACAGATACGCAGTATTTT.